This TCR beta chain originates from a study of graft-versus-host responses after intestinal transplantation. Study at large: Multivisceral, liver-intestinal, or isolated intestinal transplants were performed in recipients.

Measured with immunoSEQ multiplex PCR; TCRdb has only the in-frame clones, and not every one. This repertoire shows roughly 40,000 clones, 91% found once; its top ten account for nearly 4.5%. Turning to this clone: Its cognate antigen is unknown.

Whole-study results and caveats: Some GvH clones were seen earlier in gut or blood, suggesting intestinal origin. Graft-donor T cell macrochimerism coincided with high graft-versus-host to host-versus-graft clonal ratios in allografts.

Deletions cut 5 bases from V and 4 bases from J, with 17 bases between. The CDR3 sequence is 15 residues long. CDR1 is MNHEY and CDR2 is SMNVEV in the germline V gene (reference sequence). The sequence came from a human patient who received an intestinal transplant, so some T cells may come from the graft donor. Sequenced here: PBMCs, sampled 524 days after transplant. The chain joins TRBV27 to TRBJ2-5; possibly TRBD1 for D (6 bases). The CDR3: CASSKGDMVGETQYF. In DNA form, the CDR3 reads TGTGCCAGCAGTAAAGGGGACATGGTGGGAGAGACCCAGTACTTC.